The TCR beta chain under discussion was sequenced for a study of T cell changes during pregnancy in multiple sclerosis. Assay: immunoSEQ multiplex PCR; the TCRdb copy retains only in-frame clones and omits some. Of about 68,000 clones in the sample, about 92% were seen once. Trimming at V came to 4 bases and at J to 3 bases, leaving 7 bases not matched to a gene. Per germline, CDR1 MNHEY and CDR2 SMNVEV (reference sequence). The CDR3 extends over 16 amino acids. This TCR was recovered from a female donor in good health, enrolled as a control in a pregnancy study. The V gene is TRBV27, the J gene TRBJ1-5, with 9 bases aligning to TRBD1. Sequences were derived from peripheral blood, sampled in the second trimester of pregnancy. CDR3 DNA sequence: TGTGCCAGCAGTTCCTCCGGGACAGGGCTCAATCAGCCCCAGCATTTT. Translating it yields CASSSSGTGLNQPQHF.